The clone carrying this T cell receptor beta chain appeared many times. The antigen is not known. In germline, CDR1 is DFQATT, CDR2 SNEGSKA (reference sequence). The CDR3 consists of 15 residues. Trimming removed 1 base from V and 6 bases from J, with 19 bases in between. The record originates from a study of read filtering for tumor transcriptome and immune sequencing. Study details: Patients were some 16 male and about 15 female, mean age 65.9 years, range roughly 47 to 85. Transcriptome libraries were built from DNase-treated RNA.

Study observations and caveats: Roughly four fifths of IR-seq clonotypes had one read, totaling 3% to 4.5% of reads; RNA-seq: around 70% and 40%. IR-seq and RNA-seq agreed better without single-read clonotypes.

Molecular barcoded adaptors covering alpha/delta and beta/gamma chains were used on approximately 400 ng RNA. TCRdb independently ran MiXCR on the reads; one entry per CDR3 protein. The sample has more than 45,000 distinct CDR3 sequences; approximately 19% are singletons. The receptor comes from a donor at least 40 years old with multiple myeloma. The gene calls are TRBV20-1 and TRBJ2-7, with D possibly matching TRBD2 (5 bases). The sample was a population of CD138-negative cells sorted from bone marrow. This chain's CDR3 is CSARALRDTGAEQYF. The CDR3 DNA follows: TGCAGTGCTAGAGCCCTCCGGGATACCGGAGCCGAGCAGTACTTC.